These 17 T cell receptor beta chains share one sample of origin, sequenced in a study of cytotoxic CD8 clonotypes in ibrutinib-treated CLL. Sequencing used immunoSEQ multiplex PCR; TCRdb keeps in-frame clones, though not all of them. The table shows around 53,000 clones, with approximately 54% occurring only once. The starting material was PBMCs, obtained at disease progression, from a patient treated with ibrutinib. Receptors originate from a human donor with chronic lymphocytic leukemia.

The V gene is TRBV10-3, the J gene TRBJ2-3; TRBD1 might be the D (5 bases). Trimming stripped 6 bases from V and 5 bases from J, with 12 bases between. CDR1 and CDR2 from the germline V gene are ENHRY and SYGVKD. This CDR3 has 13 amino acids. CDR3: CAISTRVGDTQYF. CDR3 in DNA: TGTGCCATCAGCACCAGGGTGGGAGATACGCAGTATTTT.

V and J are TRBV30 and TRBJ2-2; maybe TRBD1 (6 bases). The germline CDR1 and CDR2 sequences are GTSNPN and SVGIG (reference sequence). V lost 2 bases, J lost 5 bases, and 12 bases lay in between. There are 14 residues in the CDR3. The CDR3 DNA sequence: TGTGCCTGGAGTAGACTTGGACAGACCGGGGAGCTGTTTTTT. Translation gives CAWSRLGQTGELFF.

V is TRBV12-5 and J is TRBJ2-2; no clear D. Per germline, CDR1 LGHNT and CDR2 FRNRAP. The CDR3 spans 17 residues. Between the trimmed V and J ends, which lost 1 base and 2 bases, there was a span of 14 bases. The CDR3, as DNA: TGTGCTAGTGGTTTGGCCCGGACGGCCGGAAACACCGGGGAGCTGTTTTTT. As protein: CASGLARTAGNTGELFF.

This sequence joins TRBV7-2 and TRBJ2-7, with 7 bases lining up with TRBD1. The junction had 14 bases not matched to a gene; V was cut back by 10 bases and J by 2 bases. Per the germline V gene, CDR1 is SGHTA and CDR2 is FQGNSA. This CDR3 has 15 amino acids. The CDR3 is CATMRAAGGPYEQYF. In DNA, the CDR3 is TGTGCCACCATGCGCGCGGCAGGGGGACCCTACGAGCAGTACTTC.

CDR3 region: CASSPEGQPLYGYTF. CDR3 DNA: TGTGCCAGCAGCCCCGAGGGACAGCCCCTTTATGGCTACACCTTC. The chain links TRBV7-8 to TRBJ1-2; 7 bases agree with TRBD1. V gave up 5 bases and J gave up 5 bases; unmatched junction bases: 11. Germline CDR1 and CDR2: SGHVS and FQNEAQ. The CDR3 runs 15 residues.

The chain has TRBV28 and TRBJ1-5, with TRBD1 identical over 8 bases. The CDR3 is 15 residues long. Germline V lookup: CDR1 MDHEN, CDR2 SYDVKM. Trimming removed 6 bases from V and 6 bases from J; junction bases left unmatched: 10. CDR3 in amino acids: CASSGGQGAPQPQHF. CDR3 nucleotide sequence: TGTGCCAGCAGCGGCGGACAGGGTGCGCCTCAGCCCCAGCATTTT.

This clone was recorded once. CDR3 bases: TGCGCCAGCAGCTACCGGGACAGGGGGGGCGATGAGCAGTTCTTC. Residues: CASSYRDRGGDEQFF. The chain employs TRBV5-1 and TRBJ2-1, with 11 bases that match TRBD1. In germline, CDR1 is SGHRS, CDR2 YFSETQ. The CDR3 totals 15 residues. V dropped 3 bases and J dropped 8; count of bases not matched to a gene: 7.

This clone occurred a few times. CDR3 sequence reads: CASSPVPSAGNQPQHF. The CDR3 bases are TGTGCCAGCTCACCAGTTCCATCAGCGGGCAATCAGCCCCAGCATTTT. J is TRBJ1-5 and V is TRBV18; D call uncertain. V was shortened by 2 bases and J by 2 bases, with 13 bases between the two germline ends. CDR3 size: 16 residues. Germline V gene data show CDR1 as KGHSH and CDR2 as LQKENI.

This chain joins TRBV27 and TRBJ2-7, with TRBD1 matching 10 bases. V trimming: 6 bases; J trimming: 2 bases; junction bases outside the gene matches: 10. This CDR3 has 16 amino acids. Germline-derived CDR1 and CDR2 are MNHEY and SMNVEV (reference sequence). CDR3 in amino acids: CASRRQAGTGAYEQYF. CDR3 DNA: TGTGCCAGCAGACGCCAGGCCGGGACAGGGGCCTACGAGCAGTACTTC.

This chain links TRBV30 with TRBJ2-7; D uncertain. V shed 2 bases and J shed 4 bases, with 12 bases lying between them. This CDR3 has 13 amino acids. The germline CDR1 and CDR2 sequences are GTSNPN and SVGIG (reference sequence). In DNA, the CDR3 is TGTGCCTGGAGTTTCAACAAGATATACGAGCAGTACTTC. Protein: CAWSFNKIYEQYF.

The CDR3 bases are TGCGCCAGCAGCCCAACGGCGGGAGCGAACACCGGGGAGCTGTTTTTT. It yields the protein CASSPTAGANTGELFF. The chain joins TRBV5-1 to TRBJ2-2; 7 nucleotides align to TRBD2. This CDR3 has 16 residues. The junction had 6 bases not matched to a gene; V was cut back by 4 bases and J by 0 bases. Germline CDR1 is SGHRS and CDR2 is YFSETQ.

V usage is TRBV29-1 and J usage is TRBJ2-2, with 14 bases lining up with TRBD2. Germline values: CDR1 SQVTM, CDR2 ANQGSEA. CDR3 size: 16 residues. The trim removed 4 bases at V and 7 bases at J, leaving 8 bases unmatched. CDR3 in amino acids: CSVVAGLAGGIGELFF. The CDR3, as DNA: TGCAGCGTTGTAGCCGGACTAGCGGGAGGAATCGGGGAGCTGTTTTTT.

V is TRBV18 and J is TRBJ1-1, with 7 nucleotides matching TRBD1. V shed 3 bases and J 1 base; nucleotides not matched to a gene: 8. The CDR3 sequence is 16 residues long. Germline lookup yields CDR1 KGHSH and CDR2 LQKENI. As DNA, the CDR3 is TGTGCCAGCTCACCCCGACAGGGAATAACGAACACTGAAGCTTTCTTT. This encodes CASSPRQGITNTEAFF. Looking up the rest from reference TRBV18 and TRBJ1-1 gives the full variable domain: NAGVMQNPRHLVRRRGQEARLRCSPMKGHSHVYWYRQLPEEGLKFMVYLQKENIIDESGMPKERFSAEFPKEGPSILRIQQVVRGDSAAYFCASSPRQGITNTEAFFGQGTRLTVV.

The V and J genes are TRBV6-4 and TRBJ2-1, with 7 bases that match TRBD2. This CDR3 is 16 amino acids long. Per the germline V gene, CDR1 is MRHNA and CDR2 is SNTAGT. V lost 0 bases, J lost 2 bases, and 4 bases stayed unmatched. CDR3 region: CASSDSSAGAYNEQFF. CDR3 DNA sequence: TGTGCCAGCAGTGACTCCTCCGCGGGGGCCTACAATGAGCAGTTCTTC.

V is TRBV5-1 and J is TRBJ2-7; 7 positions agree with TRBD1. CDR1 and CDR2 (germline): SGHRS, YFSETQ. Trimming at V came to 0 bases and at J to 5 bases, leaving 8 bases not matched to a gene. The CDR3 totals 15 residues. CDR3 in DNA: TGCGCCAGCAGCTTGGGACAGGGAGCCCTACACGAGCAGTACTTC. Amino acid sequence: CASSLGQGALHEQYF.

This clone has only a few counts. The chain employs TRBV5-1 and TRBJ2-5; D possibly corresponds to TRBD2 (6 bases). Looked up from germline, CDR1 is SGHRS and CDR2 is YFSETQ. The CDR3 runs 15 residues. With 4 bases removed from V and 3 bases from J, the gap between germline ends came to 16 bases. For the CDR3, the DNA is TGCGCCAGCAGCGCCGGGACCGGAGGGGAAGAGACCCAGTACTTC. Translation gives CASSAGTGGEETQYF.

This clone has more than one count but fewer than ten. The V and J genes are TRBV28 and TRBJ2-7; no clear D gene. The CDR3 covers 11 residues. V lost 5 bases and J 2 bases, leaving 4 bases between the germline ends. CDR1 is MDHEN and CDR2 is SYDVKM in the germline V gene. This CDR3 is CASSPTYEQYF. The CDR3 DNA follows: TGTGCCAGCAGTCCGACCTACGAGCAGTACTTC.